The next 5 T cell receptor beta chains were all read from a single sample in a study of graft-versus-host responses after intestinal transplantation. Profiling relied on immunoSEQ multiplex PCR, and the TCRdb table lists in-frame clones only, not all of them. The sample holds over 75,000 clones, around 86% seen once. This specimen consisted of PBMCs, obtained 255 days after intestinal transplant. The receptors originated from a human patient who received an intestinal transplant, so some T cells may come from the graft donor.

The chain employs TRBV2 and TRBJ2-7, with 12 bases that match TRBD2. J gave up 6 bases and V 3 bases, and 3 bases lay outside the gene matches. The V gene's germline CDR1 is SNHLY and CDR2 FYNNEI. The CDR3 length is 14 residues. CDR3 amino acids: CASSDSSGGAEQYF. The CDR3 DNA reads as TGTGCCAGCAGTGACTCTAGCGGGGGGGCCGAGCAGTACTTC.

CDR3 residues: CASSLGRVDERYGYTF. CDR3 DNA: TGTGCCAGCAGCTTAGGTCGGGTCGATGAGCGCTATGGCTACACCTTC. The gene calls are TRBV7-6 and TRBJ1-2; D is uncertain. Germline V CDR1 and CDR2: SGHVS, FNYEAQ. Trimming left V 1 base short and J 4 bases short, with 16 bases between. The CDR3 totals 16 residues.

The chain uses TRBV11-2 and TRBJ1-5, with 11 bases fitting TRBD1. Germline CDR1 SGHAT, CDR2 FQNNGV. The CDR3 has 15 amino acids. V lost 4 bases and J lost 5; bases outside the gene matches: 4. CDR3 amino acids: CASSWTGGGDQPQHF. CDR3 in DNA: TGTGCCAGCAGCTGGACAGGGGGCGGTGATCAGCCCCAGCATTTT.

The rearrangement joins TRBV5-8 to TRBJ2-1; TRBD1 matches 9 bases. Germline CDR1 is SGHTS and CDR2 is YDEGEE. Unmatched junction bases numbered 9, after V lost 0 bases and J lost 8 bases. The CDR3 covers 16 residues. The CDR3 sequence: CASSLAGGTGFDEQFF. Written as DNA, the CDR3 is TGTGCCAGCAGCTTGGCTGGTGGGACAGGGTTTGATGAGCAGTTCTTC. The full variable domain, completed using reference TRBV5-8 and TRBJ2-1, is EAGVTQSPTHLIKTRGQQATLRCSPISGHTSVYWYQQALGLGLQFLLWYDEGEERNRGNFPPRFSGRQFPNYSSELNVNALELEDSALYLCASSLAGGTGFDEQFFGPGTRLTVL.

This chain joins TRBV9 and TRBJ1-4; D is possibly TRBD1 (5 bases). The CDR3 consists of 14 residues. Germline CDR1 SGDLS, CDR2 YYNGEE. V was cut by 0 bases and J by 10 bases, with 13 bases left in between. CDR3 bases: TGTGCCAGCAGCGTAGAGTACGGCGGGGGAAAACTGTTTTTT. Amino acids: CASSVEYGGGKLFF.